The 30 T cell receptor beta chains presented below share a single source sample, sequenced in a study of T cell changes during pregnancy in multiple sclerosis. Assay used: immunoSEQ multiplex PCR; TCRdb lists only in-frame clones, some missing. Of fewer than 85,000 clones listed, about 92% were seen once; the top ten hold 2.5% to 3%. Sequencing was performed on peripheral blood, taken after pregnancy. The source is a female donor in good health, enrolled as a control in a pregnancy study.

The chain uses TRBV28 and TRBJ2-1, with 7 bases fitting TRBD2. V shed 6 bases, J shed 4 bases, and the junction held 12 bases outside the gene matches. Germline V CDR1 and CDR2: MDHEN, SYDVKM. The CDR3 is 16 residues long. The CDR3 spells CASRTQGLAVYNEQFF. CDR3 in DNA: TGTGCCAGCAGGACCCAAGGGCTAGCGGTATACAATGAGCAGTTCTTC.

V is TRBV4-1 and J is TRBJ2-2; TRBD1 agrees at 8 bases. V lost 4 bases and J lost 6; bases outside the gene matches: 7. Germline assignment: CDR1 MGHRA and CDR2 YSYEKL. CDR3 size: 15 residues. CDR3 amino acids: CASSPETGAAGELFF. CDR3 nucleotide sequence: TGCGCCAGCAGCCCTGAGACAGGGGCGGCCGGGGAGCTGTTTTTT.

The chain has TRBV15 and TRBJ2-3; perhaps TRBD2 as D (5 bases). CDR1 is LNHNV and CDR2 is YYDKDF in the germline V gene (reference sequence). V was pared by 2 bases and J by 0 bases, with 12 bases between. This CDR3 comprises 16 residues. This chain's CDR3 is CATSRRAEDSTDTQYF. CDR3 coding DNA: TGTGCCACCAGCAGACGAGCGGAGGACAGCACAGATACGCAGTATTTT.

The V gene is TRBV29-1, the J gene TRBJ2-3, with a tentative D call TRBD2 (5 bases). This CDR3 comprises 19 residues. CDR1 is SQVTM and CDR2 is ANQGSEA in the germline V gene. V was trimmed by 1 base and J by 2 bases, leaving 25 bases between them. This CDR3 is CSVEVRGYPGEGATDTQYF. CDR3 in DNA: TGCAGCGTTGAAGTCCGCGGATACCCAGGAGAGGGAGCCACAGATACGCAGTATTTT.

In DNA form, the CDR3 reads TGTGCCAGCAGCTTATACGAATCCACTTCCACCGAGCAGTACTTC. Amino acid sequence: CASSLYESTSTEQYF. This sequence joins TRBV11-2 and TRBJ2-7; unclear D gene. The V and J ends lost 2 bases and 6 bases respectively, with 17 bases between them. There are 15 residues in the CDR3. Per germline, CDR1 SGHAT and CDR2 FQNNGV. Drawing the rest from reference TRBV11-2 and TRBJ2-7, the complete variable domain is EAGVAQSPRYKIIEKRQSVAFWCNPISGHATLYWYQQILGQGPKLLIQFQNNGVVDDSQLPKDRFSAERLKGVDSTLKIQPAKLEDSAVYLCASSLYESTSTEQYFGPGTRLTVT.

The chain recombines TRBV28 with TRBJ2-7; no firm D call. V shed 2 bases and J shed 3 bases, with 11 bases lying between them. The CDR3 is made up of 14 amino acids. The germline gives CDR1 MDHEN, CDR2 SYDVKM. CDR3 DNA sequence: TGTGCCAGCAGTTTAAGACTCACCGGCTACGAGCAGTACTTC. The encoded protein is CASSLRLTGYEQYF.

The genes are TRBV7-3 and TRBJ1-2, with D tentatively TRBD1 (6 bases). The CDR3 is 13 amino acids. Germline V gene lookup returns CDR1 SGHTA and CDR2 FQGTGA. V lost 0 bases and J lost 7, with 9 bases in between. This CDR3 is CASSLTQGGGYTF. The CDR3 DNA reads as TGTGCCAGCAGCTTAACACAGGGCGGTGGCTACACCTTC.

The chain combines TRBV18 with TRBJ2-7, with unresolved D. Trimming removed 2 bases at V and 5 bases at J, with 7 bases between. This CDR3 region has 12 residues. The germline CDR1 and CDR2 sequences are KGHSH and LQKENI. The CDR3 sequence is CASSPARDEQYF. DNA of the CDR3: TGTGCCAGCTCACCAGCGCGAGACGAGCAGTACTTC.

CDR3 sequence reads: CASTGSGGNYGYTF. CDR3 sequence (DNA): TGTGCCAGCACCGGAAGTGGGGGGAACTATGGCTACACCTTC. This chain connects TRBV2 to TRBJ1-2; the D gene is possibly TRBD1 (5 bases). Looked up from germline, CDR1 is SNHLY and CDR2 is FYNNEI. Trimming took off 7 bases at V and 2 bases at J, with 14 bases between the two ends. The CDR3 loop spans 14 amino acids.

J is TRBJ2-3 and V is TRBV7-3; the D gene is possibly TRBD2 (6 bases). Trimming took off 3 bases at V and 3 bases at J, with 22 bases between the two ends. The germline gives CDR1 SGHTA, CDR2 FQGTGA. CDR3 length: 18 amino acids. The CDR3 nucleotides read TGTGCCAGCAGCTTGCATGGAGGGAGCCACGACGGGACAGATACGCAGTATTTT. Its translation: CASSLHGGSHDGTDTQYF.

The chain links TRBV27 to TRBJ1-4; D may be TRBD1 (5 bases). The CDR3 runs to 14 residues. CDR1 MNHEY and CDR2 SMNVEV come from the germline V gene (reference sequence). Between the trimmed V and J ends, which lost 6 bases and 5 bases, there was a span of 13 bases. The CDR3 coding sequence is TGTGCCAGCAGGAAGCGGGACCGAAATGAAAAACTGTTTTTT. It translates to CASRKRDRNEKLFF.

This rearrangement joins TRBV28 to TRBJ1-5, with 8 positions matching TRBD1. This CDR3 has 13 residues. With 10 bases clipped from V and 7 bases from J, the junction kept 9 bases outside the gene matches. CDR1 and CDR2 from the germline V gene are MDHEN and SYDVKM. The CDR3 is CATKTGDTQPQHF. Here the CDR3 DNA reads TGTGCCACCAAGACAGGGGATACGCAGCCCCAGCATTTT.

This rearrangement joins TRBV28 to TRBJ2-2; TRBD1 matches at 9 bases. Germline-derived CDR1 and CDR2 are MDHEN and SYDVKM. The CDR3 is 16 amino acids. V lost 2 bases, J lost 6 bases, and 7 bases stayed unmatched. CDR3 region: CASSLGGTGYPGELFF. The CDR3 DNA sequence: TGTGCCAGCAGTTTAGGCGGGACAGGGTATCCCGGGGAGCTGTTTTTT.

This clone has only a few counts. The rearrangement links TRBV7-9 to TRBJ2-3, with TRBD2 identical over 8 bases. With V trimmed by 1 base and J by 6 bases, 3 bases remained unmatched. CDR3 length: 14 amino acids. CDR1 SEHNR and CDR2 FQNEAQ come from the germline V gene (reference sequence). The DNA of the CDR3 is TGTGCCAGCAGCTTAGGAGCGGGAGTTGATACGCAGTATTTT. Amino acids: CASSLGAGVDTQYF.

This rearrangement joins TRBV18 to TRBJ2-5; a possible D gene is TRBD2 (5 bases). From germline, CDR1 is KGHSH and CDR2 LQKENI. V was cut by 6 bases and J by 10 bases, with 12 bases left in between. The CDR3 runs 11 residues. CDR3 nucleotides: TGTGCCAGCTCCTTGGACTCGGTCCAGTACTTC. Its protein product is CASSLDSVQYF.

The chain uses TRBV7-9 and TRBJ2-6, with 11 positions matching TRBD2. Germline V gene lookup returns CDR1 SEHNR and CDR2 FQNEAQ (reference sequence). The J segment lost 0 bases and the V segment lost 1 base, leaving 5 bases of the junction unmatched. The CDR3 consists of 19 residues. DNA of the CDR3: TGTGCCAGCAGCTTAGTACGACTAGCGGGGATCTCTGGGGCCAACGTCCTGACTTTC. Its translation: CASSLVRLAGISGANVLTF.

The rearrangement uses TRBV7-2 and TRBJ2-3, with 7 bases identical to TRBD1. CDR1 and CDR2 (germline): SGHTA, FQGNSA. V lost 1 base, J lost 5 bases, and 12 bases stayed unmatched. The CDR3 extends over 17 amino acids. Written as DNA, the CDR3 is TGTGCCAGCAGCTTAGTTATACAGGGGAGTAAGGGAGATACGCAGTATTTT. Its protein product is CASSLVIQGSKGDTQYF.

The gene calls are TRBV10-1 and TRBJ2-2; D is unclear. Germline V CDR1 and CDR2: WNHNN, SYGVQD (reference sequence). V was trimmed by 3 bases and J by 2 bases, leaving 4 bases between them. This CDR3 has 13 residues. For the CDR3, the DNA is TGCGCCAGCAGTGACCAAAACACCGGGGAGCTGTTTTTT. As protein: CASSDQNTGELFF.

The CDR3 nucleotides read TGTGCCAGCAGCCCCCGAACCGGGACAACCACCGGGGAGCTGTTTTTT. The encoded protein is CASSPRTGTTTGELFF. V is TRBV9 and J is TRBJ2-2; D is perhaps TRBD1 (6 bases). The CDR3 spans 16 residues. CDR1 and CDR2 (germline): SGDLS, YYNGEE. Deletions cut 4 bases from V and 4 bases from J, with 17 bases between. The full variable domain, rest sourced from reference TRBV9 and TRBJ2-2, is DSGVTQTPKHLITATGQRVTLRCSPRSGDLSVYWYQQSLDQGLQFLIQYYNGEERAKGNILERFSAQQFPDLHSELNLSSLELGDSALYFCASSPRTGTTTGELFFGEGSRLTVL.

This chain joins TRBV6-1 and TRBJ2-7; no firm D call. V dropped 6 bases and J dropped 0 bases, with 12 bases sitting between them. Germline V gives CDR1 MNHNS, CDR2 SASEGT. CDR3 length: 14 amino acids. This CDR3 reads CASSPQRNSYEQYF. DNA of the CDR3: TGTGCCAGCAGCCCACAGAGAAACTCCTACGAGCAGTACTTC.

The rearrangement uses TRBV7-2 and TRBJ1-1; 7 bases fit TRBD1. The CDR3 contains 13 residues. Germline V gene data show CDR1 as SGHTA and CDR2 as FQGNSA. J gave up 5 bases and V 5 bases, and 5 bases lay outside the gene matches. The CDR3 is CASSTQGMTEAFF. CDR3 bases: TGTGCCAGCAGCACACAGGGGATGACTGAAGCTTTCTTT.

The gene calls are TRBV6-6 and TRBJ1-5; 7 bases align to TRBD1. This CDR3 has 15 residues. Per germline, CDR1 MNHNY and CDR2 SVGAGI (reference sequence). The ends lost 2 bases at V and 4 bases at J; junction bases unmatched: 5. CDR3 DNA: TGTGCCAGCAGTTACGAGGGACAGCCAAATCAGCCCCAGCATTTT. Translated, it gives CASSYEGQPNQPQHF.

This chain links TRBV21-1 with TRBJ2-5; TRBD2, the table's D call, lacks a check against the DNA. TRBV21-1 is assigned pseudogene status. This CDR3 has 15 residues. Written as DNA, the CDR3 is TGTGCCAGCAGCAGGAGCGGGGGCAGCCAAGAGACCCAGTACTTC. This translates into CASSRSGGSQETQYF.

The chain recombines TRBV29-1 with TRBJ1-2; D may be TRBD1 (5 bases). The V end lost 2 bases, the J end lost 7 bases, and 8 bases lay between the germline ends. The CDR3 spans 11 residues. CDR1 is SQVTM, CDR2 ANQGSEA, per germline. Here the CDR3 DNA reads TGCAGCGTTGAACAGGGCACTGGCTACACCTTC. Its translation is CSVEQGTGYTF.

This CDR3 is CSLKLRETQYF. In DNA form, the CDR3 reads TGCAGTCTAAAGCTTCGGGAGACCCAGTACTTC. The chain links TRBV29-1 to TRBJ2-5; D gene uncertain. CDR1 and CDR2 from the germline V gene are SQVTM and ANQGSEA. This CDR3 is built from 11 residues.

The chain is built from TRBV27 and TRBJ1-2; 7 nucleotides agree with TRBD1. The J segment lost 8 bases and the V segment lost 6 bases, leaving 9 bases of the junction unmatched. The CDR3 sequence is 13 residues long. The germline V gene encodes CDR1 MNHEY and CDR2 SMNVEV (reference sequence). The CDR3 region is CASSDREDRGYTF. CDR3 bases: TGTGCCAGCAGCGACAGGGAAGATAGGGGCTACACCTTC.

This clone was observed once. The chain links TRBV30 to TRBJ2-1; a weak D match, TRBD2 (5 bases). V dropped 2 bases and J dropped 6 bases, with 8 bases sitting between them. The CDR3 sequence is 12 residues long. Germline values: CDR1 GTSNPN, CDR2 SVGIG (reference sequence). CDR3 coding DNA: TGTGCCTGGAGTATTAGCGTCAATGAGCAGTTCTTC. Translation: CAWSISVNEQFF.

The chain is built from TRBV4-1 and TRBJ2-1, with TRBD2 matching 7 bases. The V gene end was trimmed by 0 bases and the J gene end by 0 bases; junction bases not matched to a gene: 8. Per the germline V gene, CDR1 is MGHRA and CDR2 is YSYEKL. The CDR3 totals 18 residues. The CDR3 sequence is CASSQDPGSGDSYNEQFF. In DNA, the CDR3 is TGCGCCAGCAGCCAAGATCCGGGGAGCGGGGACTCCTACAATGAGCAGTTCTTC.

The chain combines TRBV5-4 with TRBJ2-1, with 9 positions matching TRBD2. Trimming took 0 bases from V and 8 from J; bases not matched to a gene: 6. The CDR3 has 15 amino acids. In germline, CDR1 is SGHNT, CDR2 YYREEE (reference sequence). CDR3 residues: CASSLGSGSFDEQFF. For the CDR3, the DNA is TGTGCCAGCAGCTTGGGTAGCGGGAGTTTTGATGAGCAGTTCTTC.

The chain employs TRBV4-2 and TRBJ2-3; 9 bases map to TRBD2. CDR3 length equals 17 residues. Losses at the gene ends were 2 bases for V and 2 bases for J; bases not matched to a gene: 8. Germline loops: CDR1 LGHNA, CDR2 YNFKEQ. The CDR3 DNA is TGTGCCAGCAGCCAACCGATAGCGGGGGAGTCCACAGATACGCAGTATTTT. It specifies CASSQPIAGESTDTQYF.